This T cell receptor beta chain came from a study of T cells in Graves' hyperthyroidism and ophthalmopathy. In the study overall: Blood was drawn when the patient was first diagnosed and still untreated.

The cohort's ophthalmopathy patients, a group with duration under 3 months, had a Clinical Activity Score of at least 3 and a NOSPECS grade of at least 4. It was uncontrolled infection, other autoimmune disease, pregnancy or lactation that excluded patients. PBMCs were sourced from roughly 9.3 ml fresh peripheral blood. Trimming removed 1 base at V and 4 bases at J, with 19 bases between. This CDR3 has 17 residues. Per germline, CDR1 MDHEN and CDR2 SYDVKM. The investigators amplified TCR beta CDR3 regions from RNA transcripts. Using the HTBI primer set, a first-round RT-PCR was run on the TCR CDR3. Each CDR3 protein is one row after TCRdb ran MiXCR on the multiplex PCR reads. In the table there are around 300,000 distinct CDR3 sequences, roughly 22% of which are singletons.

The chain joins TRBV28 to TRBJ1-2; TRBD1 is a possible D gene (5 bases). Sequenced material: blood. The receptor was derived from a man younger than 40 with Graves' ophthalmopathy. For the CDR3, the DNA is TGTGCCAGCAGTTTATTCAGGGTGGGTTTATTCGGCTATGGCTACACCTTC. This gives the protein CASSLFRVGLFGYGYTF.